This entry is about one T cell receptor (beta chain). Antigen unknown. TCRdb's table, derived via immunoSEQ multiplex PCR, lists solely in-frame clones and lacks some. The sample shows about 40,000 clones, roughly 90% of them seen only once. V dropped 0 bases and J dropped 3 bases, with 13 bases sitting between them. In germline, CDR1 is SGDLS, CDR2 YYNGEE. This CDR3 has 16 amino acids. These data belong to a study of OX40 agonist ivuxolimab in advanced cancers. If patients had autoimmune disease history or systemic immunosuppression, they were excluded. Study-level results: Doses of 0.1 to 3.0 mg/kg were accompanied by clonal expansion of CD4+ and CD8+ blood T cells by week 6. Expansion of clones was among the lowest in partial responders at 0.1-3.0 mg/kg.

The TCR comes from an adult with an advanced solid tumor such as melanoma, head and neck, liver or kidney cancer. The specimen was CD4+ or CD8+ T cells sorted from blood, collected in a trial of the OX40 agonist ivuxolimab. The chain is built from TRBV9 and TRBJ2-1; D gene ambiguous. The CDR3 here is CASSVVDSNYYNEQFF. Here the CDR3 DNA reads TGTGCCAGCAGCGTAGTAGATTCCAATTACTACAATGAGCAGTTCTTC.